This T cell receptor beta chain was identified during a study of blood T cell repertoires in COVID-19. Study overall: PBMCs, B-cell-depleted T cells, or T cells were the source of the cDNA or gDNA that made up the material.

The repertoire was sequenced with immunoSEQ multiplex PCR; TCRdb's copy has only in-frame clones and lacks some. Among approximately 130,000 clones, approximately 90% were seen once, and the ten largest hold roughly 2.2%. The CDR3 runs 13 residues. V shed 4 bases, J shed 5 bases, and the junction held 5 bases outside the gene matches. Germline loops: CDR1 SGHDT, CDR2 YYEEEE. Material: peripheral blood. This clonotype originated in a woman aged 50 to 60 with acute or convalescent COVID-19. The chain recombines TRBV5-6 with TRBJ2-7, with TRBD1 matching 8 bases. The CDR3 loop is CASSKGQGDEQYF. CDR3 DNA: TGTGCCAGCAGCAAAGGACAGGGAGACGAGCAGTACTTC.